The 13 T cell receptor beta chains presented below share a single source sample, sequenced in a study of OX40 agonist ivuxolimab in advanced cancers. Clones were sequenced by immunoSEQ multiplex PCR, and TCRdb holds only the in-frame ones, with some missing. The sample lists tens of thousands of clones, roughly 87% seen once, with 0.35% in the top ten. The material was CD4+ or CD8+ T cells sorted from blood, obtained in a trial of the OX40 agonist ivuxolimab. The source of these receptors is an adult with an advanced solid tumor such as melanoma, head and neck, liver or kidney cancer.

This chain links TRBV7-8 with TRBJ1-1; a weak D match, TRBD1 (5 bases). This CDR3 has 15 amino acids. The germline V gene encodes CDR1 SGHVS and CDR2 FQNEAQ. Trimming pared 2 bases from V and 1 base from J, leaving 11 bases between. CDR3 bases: TGTGCCAGCAGCTTACGCCCGACAGAGAACACTGAAGCTTTCTTT. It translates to CASSLRPTENTEAFF. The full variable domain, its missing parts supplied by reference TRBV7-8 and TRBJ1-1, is GAGVSQSPRYKVAKRGQDVALRCDPISGHVSLFWYQQALGQGPEFLTYFQNEAQLDKSGLPSDRFFAERPEGSVSTLKIQRTQQEDSAVYLCASSLRPTENTEAFFGQGTRLTVV.

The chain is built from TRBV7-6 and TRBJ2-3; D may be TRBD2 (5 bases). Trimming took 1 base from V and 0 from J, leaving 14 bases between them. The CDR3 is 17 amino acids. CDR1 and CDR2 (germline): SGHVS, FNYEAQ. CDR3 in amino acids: CASSLVNAGGSTDTQYF. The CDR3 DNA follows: TGTGCCAGCAGCTTAGTCAATGCGGGTGGTAGCACAGATACGCAGTATTTT.

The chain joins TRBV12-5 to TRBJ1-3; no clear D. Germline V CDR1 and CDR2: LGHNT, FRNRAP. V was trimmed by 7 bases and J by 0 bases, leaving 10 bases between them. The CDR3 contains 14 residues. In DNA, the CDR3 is TGTGCTAGTGACGCAGGATACTCTGGAAACACCATATATTTT. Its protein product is CASDAGYSGNTIYF. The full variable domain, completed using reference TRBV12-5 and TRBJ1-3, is DARVTQTPRHKVTEMGQEVTMRCQPILGHNTVFWYRQTMMQGLELLAYFRNRAPLDDSGMPKDRFSAEMPDATLATLKIQPSEPRDSAVYFCASDAGYSGNTIYFGEGSWLTVV.

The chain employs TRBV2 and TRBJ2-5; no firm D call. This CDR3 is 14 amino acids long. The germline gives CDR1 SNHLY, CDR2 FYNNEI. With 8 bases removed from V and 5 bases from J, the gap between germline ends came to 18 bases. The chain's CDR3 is CASEAATGRETQYF. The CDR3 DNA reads TGTGCCAGCGAGGCGGCGACCGGGCGGGAGACCCAGTACTTC. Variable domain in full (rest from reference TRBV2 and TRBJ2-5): EPEVTQTPSHQVTQMGQEVILRCVPISNHLYFYWYRQILGQKVEFLVSFYNNEISEKSEIFDDQFSVERPDGSNFTLKIRSTKLEDSAMYFCASEAATGRETQYFGPGTRLLVL.

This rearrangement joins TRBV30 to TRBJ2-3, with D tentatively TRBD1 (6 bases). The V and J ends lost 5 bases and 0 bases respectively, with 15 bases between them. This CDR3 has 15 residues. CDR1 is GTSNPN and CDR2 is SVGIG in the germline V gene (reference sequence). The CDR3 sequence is CAWGSGAPSTDTQYF. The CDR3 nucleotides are TGTGCCTGGGGGTCAGGGGCTCCTAGCACAGATACGCAGTATTTT.

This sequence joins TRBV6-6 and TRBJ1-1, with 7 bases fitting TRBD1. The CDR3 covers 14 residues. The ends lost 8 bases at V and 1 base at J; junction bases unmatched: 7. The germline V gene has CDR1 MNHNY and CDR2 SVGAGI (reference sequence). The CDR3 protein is CASGSGQTNTEAFF. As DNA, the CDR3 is TGTGCCAGCGGATCGGGACAGACGAACACTGAAGCTTTCTTT.

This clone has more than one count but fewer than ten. CDR3 residues: CASSIIPGANVLTF. DNA for the CDR3: TGTGCCAGTAGTATAATACCTGGGGCCAACGTCCTGACTTTC. The rearrangement joins TRBV19 to TRBJ2-6; D uncertain. Germline V gene lookup returns CDR1 LNHDA and CDR2 SQIVND (reference sequence). CDR3 size: 14 residues. Trimming took 2 bases from V and 2 from J, leaving 4 bases between them.

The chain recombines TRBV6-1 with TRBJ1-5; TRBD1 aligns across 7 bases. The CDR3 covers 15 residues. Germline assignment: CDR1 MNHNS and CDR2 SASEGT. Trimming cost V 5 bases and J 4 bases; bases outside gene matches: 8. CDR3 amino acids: CASSKGAGRNQPQHF. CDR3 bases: TGTGCCAGCAGTAAGGGGGCAGGTCGAAATCAGCCCCAGCATTTT.

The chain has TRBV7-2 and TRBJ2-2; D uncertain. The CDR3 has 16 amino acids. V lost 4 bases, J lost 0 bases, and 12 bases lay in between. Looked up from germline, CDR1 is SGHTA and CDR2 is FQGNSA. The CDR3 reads CASSSRTSTNTGELFF. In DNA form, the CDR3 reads TGTGCCAGCAGCTCCCGGACGTCGACGAACACCGGGGAGCTGTTTTTT.

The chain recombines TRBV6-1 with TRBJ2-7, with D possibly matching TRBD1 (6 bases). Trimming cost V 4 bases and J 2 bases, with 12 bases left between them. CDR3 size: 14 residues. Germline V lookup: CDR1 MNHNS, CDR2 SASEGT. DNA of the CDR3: TGTGCCAGCAGTGTAACAGGGAGAGCCTACGAGCAGTACTTC. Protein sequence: CASSVTGRAYEQYF.

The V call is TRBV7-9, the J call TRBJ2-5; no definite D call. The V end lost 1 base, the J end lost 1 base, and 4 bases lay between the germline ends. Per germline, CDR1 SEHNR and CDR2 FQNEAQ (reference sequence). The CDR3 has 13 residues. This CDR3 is CASSLGTQETQYF. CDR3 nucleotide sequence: TGTGCCAGCAGCTTAGGTACCCAAGAGACCCAGTACTTC. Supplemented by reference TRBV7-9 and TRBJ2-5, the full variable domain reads DTGVSQNPRHKITKRGQNVTFRCDPISEHNRLYWYRQTLGQGPEFLTYFQNEAQLEKSRLLSDRFSAERPKGSFSTLEIQRTEQGDSAMYLCASSLGTQETQYFGPGTRLLVL.

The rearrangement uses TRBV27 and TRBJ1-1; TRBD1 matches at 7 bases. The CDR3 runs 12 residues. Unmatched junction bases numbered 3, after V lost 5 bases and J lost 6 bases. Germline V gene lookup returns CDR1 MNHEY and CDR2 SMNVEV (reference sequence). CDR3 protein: CASSEGAAEAFF. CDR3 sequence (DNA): TGTGCCAGCAGTGAGGGGGCGGCTGAAGCTTTCTTT.

The CDR3 DNA follows: TGTGCCAGCAGCCCGGGTAGGCTAGCAATGGAGCCCCAGCATTTT. Encoded protein: CASSPGRLAMEPQHF. This sequence joins TRBV11-2 and TRBJ1-5; D not resolved. This CDR3 spans 15 amino acids. Germline V gene lookup returns CDR1 SGHAT and CDR2 FQNNGV. Trimming removed 5 bases at V and 8 bases at J, with 19 bases between.